What follows are 15 T cell receptor beta chains derived from one specimen sequenced in a study of Graves' ophthalmopathy and Graves' hyperthyroidism (dated by TCRdb to 2017 to 2018). The sample was run on an Illumina HiSeq 2000. For repertoire sequencing, the TCR beta CDR3 regions were amplified from RNA transcripts. The first round was an RT-PCR using HTBI primers with the Qiagen OneStep RT-PCR kit, and this first round was followed by a second-round multiplex PCR, then size selection and purification. The public reads were reanalyzed by TCRdb: fastp trimming at Q25, MiXCR alignment, in-frame beta chains only. Rows with one shared CDR3 protein collapse into an entry with the most common genes and DNA. The sample yields just over 600,000 distinct CDR3 sequences; 20% to 25% were counted once. Approximately 7.7% of the sample is held by the ten biggest clonotypes. Sequencing was carried out using peripheral blood. The receptor set was obtained from a woman in her late teens or twenties with stable Graves' hyperthyroidism. Some clones in this sample may be carry-over from other donors' samples. Donor details come from another sample of the same person, matched by shared clones.

The rearrangement uses TRBV29-1 and TRBJ1-2, with D possibly TRBD1 on 5 matching bases. The CDR3 length is 14 residues. Germline CDR1 and CDR2: SQVTM and ANQGSEA. Trimming stripped 2 bases from V and 5 bases from J, with 15 bases between. This CDR3 reads CSVEMGPSSYGYTF. In DNA, the CDR3 is TGCAGCGTTGAAATGGGGCCAAGCTCTTATGGCTACACCTTC.

This clonotype was counted a few times. The chain joins TRBV4-1 to TRBJ2-2, with 7 positions matching TRBD1. J was trimmed by 4 bases and V by 1 base; bases with no gene match: 6. Germline loops: CDR1 MGHRA, CDR2 YSYEKL. The CDR3 length is 16 residues. The CDR3 bases are TGCGCCAGCAGCCAAGGACAGGGAAAGACCACCGGGGAGCTGTTTTTT. Its translation is CASSQGQGKTTGELFF.

This chain connects TRBV2 to TRBJ2-5; D remains ambiguous. Deletions cut 1 base from V and 1 base from J, with 10 bases between. The germline V gene has CDR1 SNHLY and CDR2 FYNNEI. This CDR3 contains 15 residues. The CDR3 reads CASSEGGQLQETQYF. In DNA, the CDR3 is TGTGCCAGCAGTGAAGGTGGGCAGCTCCAAGAGACCCAGTACTTC.

The rearrangement joins TRBV6-1 to TRBJ2-2, with D possibly TRBD1 on 5 matching bases. The end of the DNA aligns better with TRBJ1-1, so the J call may be wrong. The CDR3 runs to 12 residues. Germline lookup yields CDR1 MNHNS and CDR2 SASEGT. CDR3 sequence: CASSPTGGTAFF. The CDR3 DNA sequence: TGTGCCAGCAGCCCCACCGGGGGGACAGCTTTCTTT.

This clonotype was observed at least ten times. V gene TRBV7-9 combines with J gene TRBJ1-2, with a tentative D call TRBD1 (6 bases). V was shortened by 5 bases and J by 7 bases, with 14 bases between the two germline ends. Germline CDR1 reads SEHNR; CDR2 reads FQNEAQ (reference sequence). This CDR3 is 13 amino acids long. CDR3 nucleotides: TGTGCCAGCAGCCAAACAGGGCAAGGTGGCTACACCTTC. Encoded protein: CASSQTGQGGYTF.

This clonotype was found a few times. J is TRBJ2-4 and V is TRBV11-2, with D possibly called TRBD1 or TRBD2 (5 bases each). Trimming cost V 5 bases and J 9 bases, with 17 bases left between them. CDR1 is SGHAT and CDR2 is FQNNGV in the germline V gene. The CDR3 covers 14 residues. The CDR3 DNA is TGTGCCAGCAGCACCGTTGGGGGTGAGAGCATTCAGTACTTC. This sequence encodes CASSTVGGESIQYF.

The rearrangement uses TRBV4-2 and TRBJ1-5; TRBD1 might be the D (5 bases). CDR1 LGHNA and CDR2 YNFKEQ come from the germline V gene. Trimming pared 1 base from V and 4 bases from J, leaving 17 bases between. The CDR3 covers 17 residues. The DNA of the CDR3 is TGTGCCAGCAGCCAAGGGTTATCAGGAGGGACTAATCAGCCCCAGCATTTT. Translation: CASSQGLSGGTNQPQHF.

This clonotype was observed many times. V and J are TRBV12-3 or TRBV12-4 and TRBJ2-7; 8 positions agree with TRBD2. This CDR3 has 16 amino acids. J lost 0 bases, V lost 4 bases, and 8 bases had no gene match. CDR3: CASSSRLARSSYEQYF. In nucleotides, the CDR3 is TGTGCCAGCAGTTCTAGACTAGCGAGAAGCTCCTACGAGCAGTACTTC.

A single count supports this clonotype. The J gene is TRBJ1-1, the V gene TRBV5-1; 7 bases fit TRBD1. Per germline, CDR1 SGHRS and CDR2 YFSETQ. The CDR3 length is 15 residues. The junction had 6 bases not matched to a gene; V was cut back by 4 bases and J by 0 bases. The CDR3, as DNA: TGCGCCAGCAGCCGTTTGACAGGGTTGAACACTGAAGCTTTCTTT. This sequence encodes CASSRLTGLNTEAFF.

This clonotype was recorded many times. The chain couples TRBV18 to TRBJ1-3; D call uncertain. Trimming pared 8 bases from V and 4 bases from J, leaving 9 bases between. The CDR3 sequence is 12 residues long. The germline CDR1 and CDR2 sequences are KGHSH and LQKENI. The CDR3 spells CASSPPGNTIYF. The CDR3 DNA reads TGTGCCAGCAGTCCCCCGGGAAACACCATATATTTT. Full variable domain (rest looked up from reference TRBV18 and TRBJ1-3): NAGVMQNPRHLVRRRGQEARLRCSPMKGHSHVYWYRQLPEEGLKFMVYLQKENIIDESGMPKERFSAEFPKEGPSILRIQQVVRGDSAAYFCASSPPGNTIYFGEGSWLTVV.

This clonotype was counted ten times or more. The V and J genes are TRBV28 and TRBJ2-7, with 9 bases identical to TRBD2. The V and J ends lost 6 bases and 2 bases, in that order; junction bases with no gene match: 8. Germline lookup yields CDR1 MDHEN and CDR2 SYDVKM. This CDR3 has 15 amino acids. CDR3 protein: CASRLRAGGTYEQYF. In nucleotides, the CDR3 is TGTGCCAGCAGACTAAGGGCGGGAGGGACCTACGAGCAGTACTTC.

This clonotype showed up many times. The rearrangement uses TRBV6-1 and TRBJ2-7, with 9 bases identical to TRBD1. The germline gives CDR1 MNHNS, CDR2 SASEGT. This CDR3 is 15 amino acids long. V trimming: 0 bases; J trimming: 5 bases; junction bases outside the gene matches: 5. Written as DNA, the CDR3 is TGTGCCAGCAGTGAAGCGACAGGGGGTAGCCACGAGCAGTACTTC. Its translation: CASSEATGGSHEQYF.

The chain has TRBV20-1 and TRBJ1-6; the D is unclear. V was shortened by 2 bases and J by 7 bases, with 9 bases between the two germline ends. Germline CDR1 is DFQATT and CDR2 is SNEGSKA (reference sequence). The CDR3 spans 13 residues. This chain's CDR3 is CSARPPRNSPLHF. As DNA, the CDR3 is TGCAGTGCTAGACCCCCTCGAAATTCACCCCTCCACTTT.

Ten or more counts support this clonotype. The V gene is TRBV12-3 or TRBV12-4, the J gene TRBJ2-7, with D maybe TRBD2 (5 bases). The CDR3 extends over 12 amino acids. The V end lost 6 bases, the J end lost 5 bases, and 11 bases lay between the germline ends. In DNA form, the CDR3 reads TGTGCCAGCAGCCAAAGAGGGAACGAGCAGTACTTC. It yields the protein CASSQRGNEQYF.

This clonotype showed up just a few times. V is TRBV19 and J is TRBJ2-5; 7 bases are shared with TRBD1. This CDR3 is built from 14 residues. CDR1 LNHDA and CDR2 SQIVND come from the germline V gene (reference sequence). V trimming: 5 bases; J trimming: 5 bases; junction bases outside the gene matches: 8. In DNA, the CDR3 is TGTGCCAGTAGTGCCGACAGGGTCTGGGAGACCCAGTACTTC. It translates to CASSADRVWETQYF. Drawing the rest from reference TRBV19 and TRBJ2-5, the complete variable domain is DGGITQSPKYLFRKEGQNVTLSCEQNLNHDAMYWYRQDPGQGLRLIYYSQIVNDFQKGDIAEGYSVSREKKESFPLTVTSAQKNPTAFYLCASSADRVWETQYFGPGTRLLVL.